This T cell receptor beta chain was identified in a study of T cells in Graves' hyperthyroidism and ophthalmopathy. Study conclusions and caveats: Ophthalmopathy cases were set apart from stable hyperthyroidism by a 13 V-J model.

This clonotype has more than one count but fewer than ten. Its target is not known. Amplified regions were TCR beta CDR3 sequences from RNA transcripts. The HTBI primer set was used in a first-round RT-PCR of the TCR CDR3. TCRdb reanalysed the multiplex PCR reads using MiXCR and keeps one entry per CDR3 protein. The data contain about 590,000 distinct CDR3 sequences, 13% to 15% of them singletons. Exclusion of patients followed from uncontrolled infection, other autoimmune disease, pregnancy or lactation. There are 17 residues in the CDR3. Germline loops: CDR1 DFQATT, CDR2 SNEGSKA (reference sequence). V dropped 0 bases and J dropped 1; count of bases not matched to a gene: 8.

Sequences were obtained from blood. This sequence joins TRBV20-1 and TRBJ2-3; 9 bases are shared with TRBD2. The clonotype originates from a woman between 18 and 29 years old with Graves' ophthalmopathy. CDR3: CSAREFLRTSGTDTQYF. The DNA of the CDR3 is TGCAGTGCTAGAGAATTTCTAAGGACTAGCGGCACAGATACGCAGTATTTT.